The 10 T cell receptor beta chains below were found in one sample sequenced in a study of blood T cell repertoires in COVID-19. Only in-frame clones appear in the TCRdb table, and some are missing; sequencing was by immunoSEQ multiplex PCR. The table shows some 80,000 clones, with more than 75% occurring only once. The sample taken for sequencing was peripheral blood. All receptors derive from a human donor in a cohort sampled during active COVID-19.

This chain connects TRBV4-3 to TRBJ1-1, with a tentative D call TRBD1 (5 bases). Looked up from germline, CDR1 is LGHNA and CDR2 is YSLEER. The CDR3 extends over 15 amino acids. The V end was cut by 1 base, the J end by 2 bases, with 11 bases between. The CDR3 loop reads CASSQAPRTNTEAFF. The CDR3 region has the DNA TGCGCCAGCAGCCAAGCTCCCCGGACAAACACTGAAGCTTTCTTT.

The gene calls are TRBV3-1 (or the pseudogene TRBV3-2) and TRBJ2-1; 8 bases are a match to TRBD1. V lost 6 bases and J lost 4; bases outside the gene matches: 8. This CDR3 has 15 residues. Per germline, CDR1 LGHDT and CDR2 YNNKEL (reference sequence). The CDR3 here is CASSYGQGRYNEQFF. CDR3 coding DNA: TGTGCCAGCAGTTACGGACAGGGTCGATACAATGAGCAGTTCTTC.

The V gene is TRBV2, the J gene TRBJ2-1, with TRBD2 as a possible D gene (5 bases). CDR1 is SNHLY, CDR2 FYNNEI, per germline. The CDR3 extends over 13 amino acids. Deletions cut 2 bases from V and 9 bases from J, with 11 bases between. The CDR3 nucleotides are TGTGCCAGCAGTGAAAACGAGGGTTCTGAGCAGTTCTTC. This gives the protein CASSENEGSEQFF.

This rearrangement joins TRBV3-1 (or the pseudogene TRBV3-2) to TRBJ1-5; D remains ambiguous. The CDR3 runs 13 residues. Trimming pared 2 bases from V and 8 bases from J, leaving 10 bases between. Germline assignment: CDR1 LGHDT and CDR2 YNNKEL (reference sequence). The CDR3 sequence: CASSQNQVEPQHF. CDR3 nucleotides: TGTGCCAGCAGCCAAAATCAGGTTGAGCCCCAGCATTTT.

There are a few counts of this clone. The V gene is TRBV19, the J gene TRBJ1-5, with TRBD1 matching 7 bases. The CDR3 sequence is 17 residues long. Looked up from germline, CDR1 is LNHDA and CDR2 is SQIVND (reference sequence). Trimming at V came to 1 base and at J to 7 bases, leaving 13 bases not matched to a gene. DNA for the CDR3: TGTGCCAGTAGTATAGCCGACACAGGGGTGGTACGGCAGCCCCAGCATTTT. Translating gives CASSIADTGVVRQPQHF.

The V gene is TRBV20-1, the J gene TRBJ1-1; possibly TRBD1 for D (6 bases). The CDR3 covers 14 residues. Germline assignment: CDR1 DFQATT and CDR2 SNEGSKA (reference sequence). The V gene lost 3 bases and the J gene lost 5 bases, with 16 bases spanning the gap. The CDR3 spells CSASQVRGGTEAFF. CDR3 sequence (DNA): TGCAGTGCTAGTCAGGTCAGGGGAGGGACTGAAGCTTTCTTT.

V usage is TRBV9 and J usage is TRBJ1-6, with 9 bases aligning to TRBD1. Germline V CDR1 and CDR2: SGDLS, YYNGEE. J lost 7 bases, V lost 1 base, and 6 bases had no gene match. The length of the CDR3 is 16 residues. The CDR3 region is CASSVRGQGLNSPLHF. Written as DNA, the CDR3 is TGTGCCAGCAGCGTACGGGGACAGGGTCTGAATTCACCCCTCCACTTT.

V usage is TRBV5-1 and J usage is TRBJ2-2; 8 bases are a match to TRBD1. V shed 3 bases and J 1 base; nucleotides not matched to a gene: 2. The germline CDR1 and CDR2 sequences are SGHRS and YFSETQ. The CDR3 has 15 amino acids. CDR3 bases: TGCGCCAGCAGCTACGGGACAGGGAACACCGGGGAGCTGTTTTTT. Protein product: CASSYGTGNTGELFF. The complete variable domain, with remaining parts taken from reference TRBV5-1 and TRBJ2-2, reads KAGVTQTPRYLIKTRGQQVTLSCSPISGHRSVSWYQQTPGQGLQFLFEYFSETQRNKGNFPGRFSGRQFSNSRSEMNVSTLELGDSALYLCASSYGTGNTGELFFGEGSRLTVL.

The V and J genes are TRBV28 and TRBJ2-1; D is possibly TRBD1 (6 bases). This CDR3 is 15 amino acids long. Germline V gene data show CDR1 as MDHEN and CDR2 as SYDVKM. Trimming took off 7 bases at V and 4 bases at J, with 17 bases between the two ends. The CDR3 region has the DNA TGTGCCAGCACTTGGGGGCAGGGTTTATACAATGAGCAGTTCTTC. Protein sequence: CASTWGQGLYNEQFF. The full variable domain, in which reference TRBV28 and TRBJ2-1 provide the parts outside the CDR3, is DVKVTQSSRYLVKRTGEKVFLECVQDMDHENMFWYRQDPGLGLRLIYFSYDVKMKEKGDIPEGYSVSREKKERFSLILESASTNQTSMYLCASTWGQGLYNEQFFGPGTRLTVL.

CDR3 loop: CASSLSGGALADTQYF. DNA of the CDR3: TGTGCCAGCAGCCTTAGCGGGGGGGCATTGGCAGATACGCAGTATTTT. This chain links TRBV5-4 with TRBJ2-3; 11 positions match TRBD2. CDR3 length: 16 residues. From germline, CDR1 is SGHNT and CDR2 YYREEE (reference sequence). The junction had 8 bases not matched to a gene; V was cut back by 4 bases and J by 4 bases.